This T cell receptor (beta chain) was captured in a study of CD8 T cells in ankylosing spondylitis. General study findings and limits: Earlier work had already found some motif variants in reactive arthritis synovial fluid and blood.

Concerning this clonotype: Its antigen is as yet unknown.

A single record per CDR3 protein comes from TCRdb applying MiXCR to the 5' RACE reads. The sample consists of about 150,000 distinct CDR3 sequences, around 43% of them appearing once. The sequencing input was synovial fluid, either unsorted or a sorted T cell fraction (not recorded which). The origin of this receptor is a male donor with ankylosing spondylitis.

The CDR3: CASSHLAGGPYNEQFF. Here the CDR3 DNA reads TGCGCCAGCAGCCACCTAGCGGGAGGGCCCTACAATGAGCAGTTCTTC. This chain uses TRBV4-3 with TRBJ2-1; 12 nucleotides align to TRBD2. Trimming cost V 3 bases and J 2 bases; bases outside gene matches: 2. Germline V gives CDR1 LGHNA, CDR2 YSLEER. The CDR3 runs to 16 residues.